Presented here are 23 T cell receptor beta chains from one specimen sequenced in a study of blood T cell repertoires in COVID-19 (dated by TCRdb to 2018 to 2021). The library was made by the immunoSEQ multiplex PCR assay. Here the immuneACCESS table is served through TCRdb, limited to in-frame sequences with V and J called. Missing clones are a known gap in these copies; in checked studies unresolved V genes cover under half, and the rest lacks a known reason. A total of roughly 230,000 clones appear in this sample, about 88% of them only once. Clones ranked in the top ten supply about 7% of the sample. Sequences were obtained from PBMCs or T cells enriched from blood (not recorded which). These receptors all stem from a woman in her 50s who had been exposed to COVID-19.

This clone was observed a few times. The chain links TRBV11-2 to TRBJ1-1, with a weak D call TRBD1 (6 bases). Germline CDR1 reads SGHAT; CDR2 reads FQNNGV. Deletions cut 0 bases from V and 3 bases from J, with 11 bases between. This CDR3 contains 15 residues. CDR3 DNA: TGTGCCAGCAGCTTAGATGGGGGGGCGCACACTGAAGCTTTCTTT. Amino acid sequence: CASSLDGGAHTEAFF. The complete variable domain, with remaining parts taken from reference TRBV11-2 and TRBJ1-1, reads EAGVAQSPRYKIIEKRQSVAFWCNPISGHATLYWYQQILGQGPKLLIQFQNNGVVDDSQLPKDRFSAERLKGVDSTLKIQPAKLEDSAVYLCASSLDGGAHTEAFFGQGTRLTVV.

The chain combines TRBV18 with TRBJ1-5; D call uncertain. The CDR3 totals 15 residues. Trimming stripped 2 bases from V and 2 bases from J, with 10 bases between. Germline V gene data show CDR1 as KGHSH and CDR2 as LQKENI. As DNA, the CDR3 is TGTGCCAGCTCACCAGGTTTAGAAGGCAATCAGCCCCAGCATTTT. Translating gives CASSPGLEGNQPQHF.

This chain uses TRBV11-2 with TRBJ2-7; D unresolved. In germline, CDR1 is SGHAT, CDR2 FQNNGV. The V and J ends lost 5 bases and 3 bases respectively, with 5 bases between them. This CDR3 is 11 amino acids long. The CDR3 reads CASSRLYEQYF. In nucleotides, the CDR3 is TGTGCCAGCAGCCGTCTCTACGAGCAGTACTTC.

The CDR3 DNA sequence: TGTGCCAGCAGCCAGGAGCGCCTAGCGGGGGAAGAGACCCAGTACTTC. It codes for CASSQERLAGEETQYF. The chain employs TRBV3-1 (or the pseudogene TRBV3-2) and TRBJ2-5; 10 positions match TRBD2. V trimming: 3 bases; J trimming: 3 bases; junction bases outside the gene matches: 7. The CDR3 extends over 16 amino acids. Germline V gives CDR1 LGHDT, CDR2 YNNKEL (reference sequence).

This clone was seen a single time. The rearrangement uses TRBV5-6 and TRBJ2-7, with D possibly being TRBD1 (5 bases). Per germline, CDR1 SGHDT and CDR2 YYEEEE. The CDR3 runs to 14 residues. Trimming pared 3 bases from V and 2 bases from J, leaving 12 bases between. CDR3 DNA sequence: TGTGCCAGCAGCTATACAGGTACCGCCTACGAGCAGTACTTC. This codes for CASSYTGTAYEQYF. Full variable domain (outside the CDR3, taken from reference TRBV5-6 and TRBJ2-7): DAGVTQSPTHLIKTRGQQVTLRCSPKSGHDTVSWYQQALGQGPQFIFQYYEEEERQRGNFPDRFSGHQFPNYSSELNVNALLLGDSALYLCASSYTGTAYEQYFGPGTRLTVT.

The genes are TRBV10-3 and TRBJ1-1, with no clear D. The germline CDR1 and CDR2 sequences are ENHRY and SYGVKD. The CDR3 has 13 residues. V lost 3 bases and J 3 bases, leaving 8 bases between the germline ends. CDR3 nucleotide sequence: TGTGCCATCAGTGAAGGGAGGGACACTGAAGCTTTCTTT. This sequence encodes CAISEGRDTEAFF.

This sequence joins TRBV5-5 and TRBJ2-7; D is unclear. The CDR3 contains 13 residues. Germline V gene sequence: CDR1 SGHKS, CDR2 YYEKEE (reference sequence). V lost 0 bases, J lost 1 base, and 5 bases lay in between. The CDR3 bases are TGTGCCAGCAGCTTGGATCTATCCTACGAGCAGTACTTC. Encoded protein: CASSLDLSYEQYF.

V gene TRBV25-1 combines with J gene TRBJ1-1, with a weak D call TRBD1 (6 bases). From germline, CDR1 is MGHDK and CDR2 SYGVNS. The ends were cut back, 2 bases at V and 10 bases at J, with 11 bases in the middle. The CDR3 loop spans 12 amino acids. This CDR3 reads CASSEGLGGAFF. CDR3 DNA sequence: TGTGCCAGCAGTGAAGGGTTAGGGGGAGCTTTCTTT.

The gene calls are TRBV28 and TRBJ2-7, with a weak D call TRBD2 (6 bases). This CDR3 is built from 14 residues. Deletions cut 5 bases from V and 3 bases from J, with 14 bases between. Germline V lookup: CDR1 MDHEN, CDR2 SYDVKM. CDR3 coding DNA: TGTGCCAGCAGTGGGGGGATGGGGTTCTACGAGCAGTACTTC. This gives the protein CASSGGMGFYEQYF.

This clone was detected once. The chain is built from TRBV10-3 and TRBJ1-4; TRBD1 is a possible D gene (6 bases). The CDR3 runs 14 residues. V lost 2 bases and J 4 bases, leaving 8 bases between the germline ends. Germline V gene data show CDR1 as ENHRY and CDR2 as SYGVKD. The CDR3 reads CAISETGLNEKLFF. CDR3 DNA: TGTGCCATCAGTGAGACAGGGCTTAATGAAAAACTGTTTTTT.

In DNA, the CDR3 is TGTGCCAGCAGTGAGGGAAGGGGGAATGAAAAACTGTTTTTT. This gives the protein CASSEGRGNEKLFF. The V gene is TRBV2, the J gene TRBJ1-4, with a possible D match to TRBD1 (6 bases). V was trimmed by 3 bases and J by 5 bases, leaving 10 bases between them. In germline, CDR1 is SNHLY, CDR2 FYNNEI. This CDR3 comprises 14 residues.

V is TRBV12-5 and J is TRBJ2-1, with 8 nucleotides matching TRBD1. The V gene end was trimmed by 2 bases and the J gene end by 3 bases; junction bases not matched to a gene: 3. CDR1 and CDR2 (germline): LGHNT, FRNRAP. There are 15 residues in the CDR3. The chain's CDR3 is CASGLSGQDYNEQFF. CDR3 nucleotides: TGTGCTAGTGGTTTGTCGGGACAGGACTACAATGAGCAGTTCTTC.

The CDR3 spells CASTRPTDTSYGYTF. For the CDR3, the DNA is TGTGCCAGCACCAGACCGACGGACACCTCCTATGGCTACACCTTC. The chain couples TRBV6-6 to TRBJ1-2; tentative D call: TRBD1 (5 bases). This CDR3 has 15 residues. Trimming left V 7 bases short and J 4 bases short, with 19 bases between. Per germline, CDR1 MNHNY and CDR2 SVGAGI (reference sequence).

Details on this clone: In the same sample, other DNA sequences code for this CDR3. CDR3 coding DNA: TGCGCCAGCAGCTTGCAGACAGGGAGCTCCTACGAGCAGTACTTC. This translates into CASSLQTGSSYEQYF. J is TRBJ2-7 and V is TRBV5-1, with TRBD1 matching over 7 bases. J was trimmed by 0 bases and V by 1 base; bases with no gene match: 4. This CDR3 comprises 15 residues. CDR1 and CDR2 from the germline V gene are SGHRS and YFSETQ.

The chain recombines TRBV7-8 with TRBJ2-2, with D possibly matching TRBD2 (6 bases). The V and J ends lost 5 bases and 1 base respectively, with 11 bases between them. Germline CDR1 SGHVS, CDR2 FQNEAQ. The CDR3 runs to 15 residues. CDR3 in amino acids: CASSQGLRNTGELFF. The CDR3, as DNA: TGTGCCAGCAGCCAGGGACTTCGGAACACCGGGGAGCTGTTTTTT.

This clone appeared once. V and J are TRBV6-5 and TRBJ1-6; 9 nucleotides line up with TRBD1. Germline V lookup: CDR1 MNHEY, CDR2 SVGAGI. This CDR3 comprises 15 residues. J gave up 9 bases and V 4 bases, and 7 bases lay outside the gene matches. Here the CDR3 reads CASSSPGQGTSPLHF. For the CDR3, the DNA is TGTGCCAGCAGTTCTCCGGGACAGGGAACTTCACCCCTCCACTTT.

The chain couples TRBV19 to TRBJ1-2; 8 nucleotides line up with TRBD1. The CDR3 extends over 16 amino acids. The germline CDR1 and CDR2 sequences are LNHDA and SQIVND (reference sequence). J was trimmed by 1 base and V by 3 bases; bases with no gene match: 7. The CDR3 sequence is CASSIRGTGDNYGYTF. Here the CDR3 DNA reads TGTGCCAGTAGTATCCGCGGGACAGGTGATAACTATGGCTACACCTTC.

This rearrangement joins TRBV9 to TRBJ2-2, with 8 bases matching TRBD2. With V trimmed by 4 bases and J by 1 base, 3 bases remained unmatched. The CDR3 has 15 residues. Germline V lookup: CDR1 SGDLS, CDR2 YYNGEE. This CDR3 is CASSPSGGNTGELFF. CDR3 bases: TGTGCCAGCAGCCCCAGCGGGGGGAACACCGGGGAGCTGTTTTTT.

J is TRBJ2-1 and V is TRBV24-1; 10 nucleotides match TRBD1. With 2 bases clipped from V and 7 bases from J, the junction kept 1 base outside the gene matches. This CDR3 contains 14 residues. Germline V gives CDR1 KGHDR, CDR2 SFDVKD. The CDR3 spells CATSDWDRGNEQFF. The CDR3 nucleotides are TGTGCCACCAGTGATTGGGACAGGGGTAATGAGCAGTTCTTC.

This clone was seen ten or more times. The chain is built from TRBV27 and TRBJ1-2, with TRBD1 matching over 7 bases. Losses at the gene ends were 2 bases for V and 7 bases for J; bases not matched to a gene: 4. The CDR3 is 13 residues long. CDR1 and CDR2 (germline): MNHEY, SMNVEV (reference sequence). In nucleotides, the CDR3 is TGTGCCAGCAGTTTACAAGGGGGCAGTGGCTACACCTTC. Protein sequence: CASSLQGGSGYTF.

The chain employs TRBV5-1 and TRBJ2-7, with 11 positions matching TRBD1. Germline CDR1 reads SGHRS; CDR2 reads YFSETQ. V dropped 7 bases and J dropped 1; count of bases not matched to a gene: 7. The CDR3 extends over 15 amino acids. DNA for the CDR3: TGCGCCAGCCGGAGGACAGGGGGCACTTCCTACGAGCAGTACTTC. It codes for CASRRTGGTSYEQYF.

This sequence joins TRBV19 and TRBJ1-6; the match to TRBD1 covers 7 bases. Trimming cost V 7 bases and J 9 bases; bases outside gene matches: 9. Germline CDR1 is LNHDA and CDR2 is SQIVND (reference sequence). The CDR3 covers 14 residues. The CDR3 sequence: CASTMTGSSSPLHF. DNA of the CDR3: TGTGCCAGTACCATGACAGGGTCGTCTTCACCCCTCCACTTT. The full variable domain, with the rest looked up from reference TRBV19 and TRBJ1-6, is DGGITQSPKYLFRKEGQNVTLSCEQNLNHDAMYWYRQDPGQGLRLIYYSQIVNDFQKGDIAEGYSVSREKKESFPLTVTSAQKNPTAFYLCASTMTGSSSPLHFGNGTRLTVT.

V usage is TRBV15 and J usage is TRBJ2-3; D possibly corresponds to TRBD1 (8 bases). V was shortened by 3 bases and J by 4 bases, with 17 bases between the two germline ends. Germline assignment: CDR1 LNHNV and CDR2 YYDKDF (reference sequence). This CDR3 has 16 amino acids. CDR3 nucleotide sequence: TGTGCCACCAGCAGCGGCACAGGGGGGGGACCAGATACGCAGTATTTT. It specifies CATSSGTGGGPDTQYF.